This T cell receptor (beta chain) was identified in a study of blood T cell repertoires in COVID-19. Trimming removed 1 base from V and 4 bases from J, with 2 bases in between. This CDR3 is 12 amino acids long. Germline CDR1 LGHNT, CDR2 FRNRAP. Assay: immunoSEQ multiplex PCR; the TCRdb copy retains only in-frame clones and omits some. This table has approximately 47,000 clones, about nine tenths appearing once. The sample was peripheral blood. The clonotype originates from a woman of 80 years or more with COVID-19, enrolled during active disease. J is TRBJ1-5 and V is TRBV12-5; D gene ambiguous. The CDR3 here is CASGLANQPQHF. The CDR3 nucleotides are TGTGCTAGTGGTTTGGCAAATCAGCCCCAGCATTTT.